This T cell receptor beta chain was captured by sequencing in a study of blood T cell repertoires in COVID-19. At the level of the study: Nucleic acid was either cDNA or gDNA, and it came from T cells, B-cell-depleted T cells, or PBMCs.

Sequencing was performed with immunoSEQ multiplex PCR; in TCRdb, only in-frame clones are kept and a portion is missing. Here the sample spans 55,000 or so clones, 70% to 90% being singletons. The CDR3 loop spans 15 amino acids. With 1 base removed from V and 1 base from J, the gap between germline ends came to 10 bases. Per germline, CDR1 LNHDA and CDR2 SQIVND (reference sequence). The gene calls are TRBV19 and TRBJ1-1; D unclear. Sequenced sample: peripheral blood. The source is a human donor in a cohort sampled during active COVID-19. The CDR3 DNA is TGTGCCAGTAGTATAGGCAAGAACACGAACACTGAAGCTTTCTTT. Its protein is CASSIGKNTNTEAFF.